What follows describes a single T cell receptor (beta chain). The sample has other DNA sequences that encode this CDR3 too. Primers for the PCR totalled 60 Vbeta and 13 Jbeta. This table comes from immunoSEQ multiplex PCR, and its TCRdb copy is limited to in-frame clones, with some not included. The repertoire holds about 140,000 clones, with 75% to 85% as singletons. The V and J ends lost 6 bases and 3 bases, in that order; junction bases with no gene match: 7. The CDR3 contains 15 residues. The V gene's germline CDR1 is SGHVS and CDR2 FNYEAQ. The data originate from a study of cytomegalovirus exposure and HLA in healthy donors.

Sequencing input: PBMCs. The genes are TRBV7-6 and TRBJ2-3; 9 bases are shared with TRBD1. The sequence was collected from a man aged 35-49 years in good health and CMV-seronegative. CDR3 residues: CASSPGTGLTDTQYF. In nucleotides, the CDR3 is TGTGCCAGCAGTCCCGGGACAGGGCTTACAGATACGCAGTATTTT.